This TCR beta chain was documented in a study of blood T cell repertoires in COVID-19. Study-wide background: From T cells, B-cell-depleted T cells, or PBMCs came the material, which was cDNA or gDNA.

The data were produced by immunoSEQ multiplex PCR, yet TCRdb's version contains in-frame clones alone and is incomplete. The sample records about 400,000 clones, around 90% being singletons. CDR1 is SGHVS, CDR2 FQNEAQ, per germline. V shed 5 bases and J 8 bases; nucleotides not matched to a gene: 6. There are 13 residues in the CDR3. The material sequenced was PBMCs or T cells enriched from blood (not recorded which). The chain combines TRBV7-8 with TRBJ1-2; 9 positions agree with TRBD1. The receptor's source is a woman aged 40 to 49 with acute COVID-19. CDR3 nucleotide sequence: TGTGCCAGCAGCGTTACAGGGGGCCTGGGCTACACCTTC. It yields the protein CASSVTGGLGYTF. Filled out from reference TRBV7-8 and TRBJ1-2, the complete variable domain reads GAGVSQSPRYKVAKRGQDVALRCDPISGHVSLFWYQQALGQGPEFLTYFQNEAQLDKSGLPSDRFFAERPEGSVSTLKIQRTQQEDSAVYLCASSVTGGLGYTFGSGTRLTVV.